This T cell receptor (beta chain) was recovered during a study of T cells after yellow fever vaccination (dated by TCRdb to about 2019). Regarding the study in general: The SMART-Seq v4 Ultra Low Input RNA kit was used to prepare libraries from fractions with low cell numbers. Blood samples were taken at several timepoints before and after primary and secondary immunization, and bulk PBMC replicates and cell subsets were isolated. Two healthy male donors made up the cohort, one aged 18 to 30 years and the other aged 30 to 40 years. Bulk TCR alpha and beta repertoires were sequenced longitudinally to track T-cell clones before and after primary and booster YFV17D yellow fever vaccination. Summary of the overall study and its limitations: Computational filtering was needed because FACS-sorted repertoires could contain abundant contaminating clonotypes from the bulk population. A small fraction of clonotypes appeared in both the CD4 and CD8 compartments, likely as a result of convergent recombination. Most clones expanded after primary vaccination (around 96% of CD4 and 70% to 90% of CD8) were re-detected after the booster, suggesting that broad memory maintenance occurred. Only a couple of donors were included in the study, so the extent to which the findings can be generalized is limited. Compared with the primary T-cell response, the secondary T-cell response was weaker but faster, peaking on day 5 rather than day 15.

The CDR3 has 16 amino acids, counting the end cysteine and phenylalanine. The entry retains the CDR3 DNA only, 48 bases that are in frame from base 1. V is cut back by 6 bases and J by 5 bases, with 8 bases in the junction unmatched. In its sample, this clonotype was seen many times. The target of this receptor is not known. No much larger clone exists at a distance of one base, and base qualities are not known. Synthesis of TCR cDNA relied on 5'RACE template switching, a step that introduced a universal primer site along with unique molecular identifiers. cDNA synthesis was primed from both the TCR alpha and TCR beta constant segments. Libraries were amplified in two PCR steps, with sample barcodes and sequencing adapters added in the second step. Libraries were sequenced on Illumina HiSeq 2500 (2x100 bp) or NovaSeq (2x150 bp). For the original study's pipeline: Demultiplexing of reads and collapsing into UMI consensus sequences were performed with MIGEC, and V(D)J alignment was carried out with MiXCR. Using edgeR on replicate PBMC samples, clonotypes were called vaccine-responding if FDR was below 0.01 and the log2 fold change was above 5 up to day 15. Each bulk clonotype was labeled CD4 or CD8 based on which sequenced repertoire, CD4 or CD8, contained the clonotype at higher abundance. TCRdb cleaned the public reads at Q25 with fastp, built clones with MiXCR and kept in-frame beta chains. Rows are unified per CDR3 protein, each entry keeping the most common DNA and genes. The V and J calls were not made by the authors but by TCRdb's processing. This sample comprises 450,000 to 650,000 distinct CDR3 sequences, 21% of them detected only once. 16% of the sample is taken by the ten largest.

This specimen's treatment or condition label, per the study, means: live attenuated yellow fever vaccine strain. At every blood-draw timepoint, two biological replicates of bulk PBMCs were collected. PBMCs were isolated from peripheral blood using a standard Ficoll-Paque protocol. TriZol was used to extract RNA from bulk PBMCs, from CD4 and CD8 fractions, and from dextramer-positive and dextramer-negative fractions. This sample comprised PBMCs, obtained 21 days after the first yellow fever vaccination. The sequence links TRBV12-3 or TRBV12-4 to TRBJ2-3; 13 bases in between match TRBD2. The clonotype comes from a young man who received the YFV17D yellow fever vaccine. Here is the DNA: TGTGCCAGCAGGGTACTAGCGGGGGGGCCGGTAGATACGCAGTATTTT. Translated, it gives CASRVLAGGPVDTQYF.